A selection of T cell receptor beta chains follows, all from one sample in a study of neurological immune-mediated disorders. Using its own MiXCR run on the 5' RACE reads, TCRdb lists one record per CDR3 protein. The sample includes fewer than 40,000 distinct CDR3 sequences, 5.5% to 6% of them seen just once. What was sequenced was CD4+ T cells from blood. These receptors were collected from a woman aged 50 to 60 in good health. Each CDR3 is given with its conserved first and last residue. The D gene is left open where the match is weak. The size entry is marked missing in some rows and otherwise reads once, few, many or a size class.

TRBV27	many	TRBD2	TRBJ2-7	TGTGCCAGCAGTTTATTGGCTAGCGGGAGTCCCTACGAGCAGTACTTC	CASSLLASGSPYEQYF
TRBV10-3	many	NA	TRBJ2-2	TGTGCCATCAGTGGCGGAGGTACCGGGGAGCTGTTTTTT	CAISGGGTGELFF
TRBV12-3/TRBV12-4	many	NA	TRBJ2-2	TGTGCCAGCAGTTTAGCGCTGGGGGCCGGGGAGCTGTTTTTT	CASSLALGAGELFF
TRBV7-8	many	TRBD2	TRBJ2-1	TGTGTCAGCAGCTTAGCGAAGCGGGGGGTTGCGCAGTTCTTC	CVSSLAKRGVAQFF
TRBV11-3	few	TRBD2	TRBJ2-3	TGTGCCAGCAGCTTAGCACTAGCGGGCCCTTCAGATACGCAGTATTTT	CASSLALAGPSDTQYF
TRBV28	many	NA	TRBJ1-5	TGTGCCAGCAGGCGCCCAGGGTCCCAGCCCCAGCATTTT	CASRRPGSQPQHF
TRBV3-1	many	NA	TRBJ2-1	TGTGCCAGCACACCCTTGGGGTCGAATGAGCAGTTCTTC	CASTPLGSNEQFF
TRBV20-1	many	NA	TRBJ2-4	TGCAGTGCTAGTTCAGGGCGTGAAAACATTCAGTACTTC	CSASSGRENIQYF
TRBV3-1	NA	TRBD1	TRBJ2-3	TGTGCCAGCAGCCAAGAAGGACAGGGGGTGTCAGATACGCAGTATTTT	CASSQEGQGVSDTQYF
TRBV20-1	NA	TRBD1	TRBJ2-5	TGCAGTGCTCAACAGGGGCAAGAGACCCAGTACTTC	CSAQQGQETQYF
TRBV30	many	NA	TRBJ2-1	TGTGCCTGGAACATACAGGGCATACAGTTCTTC	CAWNIQGIQFF
TRBV20-1	many	NA	TRBJ2-1	TGCAGTGCTAGACGCAACCGGGGGCGCACCTACAATGAGCAGTTCTTC	CSARRNRGRTYNEQFF
TRBV12-3/TRBV12-4	many	TRBD1	TRBJ1-1	TGTGCCAGCAGTCCCGGGACAGGGATTATGAACACTGAAGCTTTCTTT	CASSPGTGIMNTEAFF
TRBV20-1	many	TRBD1	TRBJ1-4	TGCAGTGCTGGCGCCGGGACAGTCAATGAAAAACTGTTTTTT	CSAGAGTVNEKLFF
TRBV19	many	TRBD1	TRBJ2-7	TGTGCCAGTAGTCTCCAACCAGGGGGCTACGAGCAGTACTTC	CASSLQPGGYEQYF
TRBV6-2/TRBV6-3	many	NA	TRBJ2-4	TGTGCCAGCAGTCGCGTAGACAGGTTAGCCAAAAACATTCAGTACTTC	CASSRVDRLAKNIQYF
TRBV6-1	many	NA	TRBJ1-4	TGTGCCAGCACTAGGACAGATGAAAAACTGTTTTTT	CASTRTDEKLFF
TRBV7-2	many	NA	TRBJ2-2	TGTGCCAGCAGCTTTGGACAGACGAACACCGGGGAGCTGTTTTTT	CASSFGQTNTGELFF
TRBV27	many	TRBD2	TRBJ2-7	TGTGCCAGCAGAGCTAGCGGGGGGGCCTACGAGCAGTACTTC	CASRASGGAYEQYF
TRBV24-1	many	NA	TRBJ2-3	TGTGCCACCAGTGATTTGGGACGGACGAGCACAGATACGCAGTATTTT	CATSDLGRTSTDTQYF
TRBV5-4	many	NA	TRBJ2-2	TGTGCCAGCAGCTTAGCTAAAACGGCCAACACCGGGGAGCTGTTTTTT	CASSLAKTANTGELFF
TRBV6-2/TRBV6-3	many	TRBD1	TRBJ1-6	TGTGCCAGCAGCTACAGGGACAGGGGCAATTCACCCCTCCACTTT	CASSYRDRGNSPLHF
TRBV7-9	many	TRBD1	TRBJ2-7	TGTGCCAGCAGCTCGATTGCCCCAGGGGGCGCCTCCTACGAGCAGTACTTC	CASSSIAPGGASYEQYF
TRBV3-1	many	TRBD1	TRBJ1-1	TGTGCCAGCAGCCTCTTGACAGGGGGGAACACTGAAGCTTTCTTT	CASSLLTGGNTEAFF
TRBV20-1	many	NA	TRBJ2-7	TGCAGTGCTAGAGATAGGTCCGGGGACTCCCCCTACGAGCAGTACTTC	CSARDRSGDSPYEQYF
TRBV28	NA	NA	TRBJ1-5	TGTGCCAGCAATGTTGGGGAGGGTCAGCCCCAGCATTTT	CASNVGEGQPQHF
TRBV29-1	many	TRBD1	TRBJ2-5	TGCAGCGTCCATCGGGACAGGGCCACAGAGACCCAGTACTTC	CSVHRDRATETQYF
TRBV3-1	many	NA	TRBJ2-2	TGTGCCAGCAGCCAAGATGGACGATCCGGGGAGCTGTTTTTT	CASSQDGRSGELFF
TRBV5-1	many	NA	TRBJ1-1	TGCGCCAGCAGCTTGGTATGGGGGACTGAAGCTTTCTTT	CASSLVWGTEAFF
TRBV6-4	many	NA	TRBJ2-1	TGTGCCAGCCGTGCGGAGGCCTCCTACAATGAGCAGTTCTTC	CASRAEASYNEQFF
TRBV30	NA	TRBD1	TRBJ1-5	TGTGCCTGGAGCTCCGGGACAGACGGATTTTACAATCAGCCCCAGCATTTT	CAWSSGTDGFYNQPQHF
TRBV6-2/TRBV6-3	many	NA	TRBJ2-5	TGTGCCAGCAGACCTTTTGACAAGGAAGAGACCCAGTACTTC	CASRPFDKEETQYF
TRBV10-3	NA	NA	TRBJ1-3	TGTGCCACCAGGGATTCGGGCTCTGGAAACACCATATATTTT	CATRDSGSGNTIYF
TRBV30	many	NA	TRBJ1-5	TGTGCCTGGAGTCTGACAGCGGGAGGGAACAATCAGCCCCAGCATTTT	CAWSLTAGGNNQPQHF
TRBV5-6	many	TRBD2	TRBJ2-3	TGTGCCAGCAGCTTGGGACTAGCGGGGGGGGATACGCAGTATTTT	CASSLGLAGGDTQYF
TRBV7-8	many	NA	TRBJ2-1	TGTGCCAGCAGCTTAAGGGGCCCTTACAATGAGCAGTTCTTC	CASSLRGPYNEQFF
TRBV28	many	TRBD2	TRBJ2-7	TGTGCCAGCATCCGCGGGGGAGTATCCTACGAGCAGTACTTC	CASIRGGVSYEQYF
TRBV29-1	many	NA	TRBJ1-1	TGCAGCGTTGAAGTGAGCCCCAGTCACTTT	CSVEVSPSHF
TRBV5-5	many	TRBD1	TRBJ1-1	TGTGCCAGCAGCTCTGTCTTCCGGGACAGGGTCCTGAACACTGAAGCTTTCTTT	CASSSVFRDRVLNTEAFF
TRBV9	many	TRBD1	TRBJ1-2	TGTGCCAGCAGGACAGGGTGGGGCTACACCTTC	CASRTGWGYTF
TRBV20-1	NA	NA	TRBJ2-7	TGCAGTGCTAGCAGGGAAGACTACGAGCAGTACTTC	CSASREDYEQYF
TRBV7-9	medium-sized	TRBD2	TRBJ2-1	TGTGCCAGCAGCTTAGGCCTAGCGGGCGAGCAGTTCTTC	CASSLGLAGEQFF
TRBV12-3/TRBV12-4	many	TRBD1	TRBJ2-1	TGTGCCAGCAGCAACTCCTGGACAGGGGACAATGAGCAGTTCTTC	CASSNSWTGDNEQFF
TRBV20-1	many	NA	TRBJ1-5	TGCAGTGCAGACAGCTACAATCAGCCCCAGCATTTT	CSADSYNQPQHF
TRBV5-4	many	TRBD2	TRBJ2-1	TGTGCCAGCAGTTTGGGACTAAACACCTACAATGAGCAGTTCTTC	CASSLGLNTYNEQFF
TRBV12-3/TRBV12-4	many	TRBD1	TRBJ2-7	TGTGCCAGCAGCCCGGGACAGGGTATCCACGAGCAGTACTTC	CASSPGQGIHEQYF
TRBV6-1	many	TRBD1	TRBJ2-7	TGTGCCAGCAGTAAGACAGGGGGCTGGTCGGACGAGCAGTACTTC	CASSKTGGWSDEQYF
TRBV28	many	NA	TRBJ1-6	TGTGCCAGCAGTGCGACAGATTCCTATAATTCACCCCTCCACTTT	CASSATDSYNSPLHF
TRBV7-2	many	TRBD2	TRBJ2-1	TGTGCCAGCAGCTTAGGGGTGGGGGGGACCTTGGATGAGCAGTTCTTC	CASSLGVGGTLDEQFF
TRBV5-5	many	TRBD1	TRBJ1-5	TGTGCCAGCAGCTTGGAAGGCGACAGGGCGCAGCCCCAGCATTTT	CASSLEGDRAQPQHF
TRBV28	many	NA	TRBJ1-5	TGTGCCAGCACCCCCACCCGGGTATATAGCAATCAGCCCCAGCATTTT	CASTPTRVYSNQPQHF
TRBV12-3/TRBV12-4	many	NA	TRBJ1-2	TGTGCCAGCATTCTGCATCGACGAGATGGCTACACCTTC	CASILHRRDGYTF
TRBV2	many	NA	TRBJ1-6	TGTGCCAGCATTGGGGAAGTCTCGACACCCCTCCACTTT	CASIGEVSTPLHF
TRBV5-1	many	NA	TRBJ1-5	TGCGCCAGCAGCTTGGGCGGAGTTAGCAATCAGCCCCAGCATTTT	CASSLGGVSNQPQHF